The 4 T cell receptor beta chains below all came from one sample that was sequenced in a study of T cells in Graves' hyperthyroidism and ophthalmopathy. The CDR3 regions of TCR beta were amplified from RNA transcripts. A set of HTBI primers served as the primers for a first-round RT-PCR of the TCR CDR3. TCRdb reanalysed the multiplex PCR reads using MiXCR and keeps one entry per CDR3 protein. This repertoire shows 400,000 to 500,000 distinct CDR3 sequences, under 15% found once; its top ten account for over 15%. Input material: blood. The receptor source for this set is a woman aged 18-29 years with Graves' hyperthyroidism.

V is TRBV29-1 and J is TRBJ2-2; 13 nucleotides align to TRBD2. Trimming took 7 bases from V and 7 from J; bases not matched to a gene: 9. The germline V gene encodes CDR1 SQVTM and CDR2 ANQGSEA. This CDR3 is built from 15 residues. The CDR3 nucleotides read TGCAGCGCCATAGGACTAGCGGGAGTGGGCGGGGAGCTGTTTTTT. Amino acid sequence: CSAIGLAGVGGELFF.

This clonotype has at least ten counts. The chain carries TRBV13 and TRBJ1-2, with 7 positions matching TRBD1. CDR1 and CDR2 (germline): PRHDT, FYEKMQ (reference sequence). The CDR3 is 14 amino acids. V shed 2 bases, J shed 6 bases, and the junction held 6 bases outside the gene matches. The CDR3 reads CASSLQGGANGYTF. The DNA for the CDR3 is TGTGCCAGCAGCTTACAGGGGGGCGCAAATGGCTACACCTTC.

The chain carries TRBV12-3 or TRBV12-4 and TRBJ1-5, with no clear D. The CDR3 runs to 15 residues. V was clipped by 5 bases and J by 0 bases, with 11 bases between them. The CDR3 reads CASSLPGDSNQPQHF. The CDR3 region has the DNA TGTGCCAGCAGTCTACCCGGGGATAGCAATCAGCCCCAGCATTTT.

This clonotype has a count of ten or more. V is TRBV5-5 and J is TRBJ1-6; no clear D gene. This CDR3 is 15 amino acids long. The germline V and J ends were trimmed by 1 base and 6 bases, with 11 bases remaining between them. Germline-derived CDR1 and CDR2 are SGHKS and YYEKEE (reference sequence). The CDR3 sequence is CASSLQPLSNSPLHF. The CDR3 bases are TGTGCCAGCAGCTTGCAGCCCCTCTCTAATTCACCCCTCCACTTT.